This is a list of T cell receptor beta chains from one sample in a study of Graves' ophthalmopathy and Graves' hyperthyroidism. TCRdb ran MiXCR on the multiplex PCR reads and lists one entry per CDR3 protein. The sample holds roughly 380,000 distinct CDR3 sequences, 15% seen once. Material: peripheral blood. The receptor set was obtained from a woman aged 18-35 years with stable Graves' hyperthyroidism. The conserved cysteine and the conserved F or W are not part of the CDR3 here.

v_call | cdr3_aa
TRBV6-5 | ASSYYEGSNYGYT
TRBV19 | ASTASDTDAF
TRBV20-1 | SAREGLLTGQPQH
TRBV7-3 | ASSATGTANYGYT
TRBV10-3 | AISPASYEQY
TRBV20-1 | SARYNGQETQY
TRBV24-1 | ATSDRTDYTGELF
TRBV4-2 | ASSRHSGGESYGYT
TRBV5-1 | ASSLPPGQQGETQY
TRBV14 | ASSLDRVRGYT
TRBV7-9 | ASSSSGGNYEQY
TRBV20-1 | SASFWGVNTEAF
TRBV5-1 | ASSLAQGWAEAF
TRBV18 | ASSETGPHSGTTIY
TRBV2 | ASSEALVGGGYT
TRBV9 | ASCGRETQY
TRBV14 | ASSWTAYYGYT
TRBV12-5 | ASGLAYGQY
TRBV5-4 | ASRDPGEMF
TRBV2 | ASTGRGGRTGELF
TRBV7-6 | ASSLAGVYQETQY
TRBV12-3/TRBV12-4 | ASSLLGRNSPLH
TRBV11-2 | ASRPRAQETQY
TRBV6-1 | ASHLGQLKSSGNTIY
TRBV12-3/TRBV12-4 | ASSLNSEETQY
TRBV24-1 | ATSALGQGQPQH
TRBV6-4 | ASSDRDNTEAF
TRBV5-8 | ASSPAGTVNQPQH
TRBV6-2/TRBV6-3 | ASSSFGQQAF
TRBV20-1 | SARGETGEGMNAEAF
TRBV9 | ASSAWGGIETQY
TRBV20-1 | SAHWTGSYEQY
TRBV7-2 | ASSARDRWGYT
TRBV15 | ATSREGQREAF
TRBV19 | ASSISWDSGNTIY
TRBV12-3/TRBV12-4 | ASNTGQGSFRNTEAF
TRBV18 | ASSPQAEAF
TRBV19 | ASSISRTATNEKLF
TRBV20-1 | SAIVSETQY
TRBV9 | ASSAGWGSYEQY
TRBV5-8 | ASSLVRTSLH
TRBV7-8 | ASSLGGFNYGYT
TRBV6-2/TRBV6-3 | ASAQGNYEQY
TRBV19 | ASSKGQNTEAF
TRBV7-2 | ASSPSTGGRYGYT
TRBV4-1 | ASTRGQGDYEQY
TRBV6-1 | ASRGSGGYEQY
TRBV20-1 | SAKGGMGYT
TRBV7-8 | ASSLGLEPGQGGGGYT
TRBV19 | ASSQRQGVSNQPQH
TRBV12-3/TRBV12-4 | ASSLRRGTEAF
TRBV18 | ASSSGTSNYEQY
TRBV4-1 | ASSYLRTGTDTDTQY
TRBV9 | ASSVIQETEAF
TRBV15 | ATSRAMTESHQPQH
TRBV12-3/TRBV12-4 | ASSPPPPKGETQY
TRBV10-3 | AISLGQFYEQY